The clone carrying this T cell receptor beta chain was seen more than once but under ten times. Its antigen is currently unknown. Sampled blood dates from first hyperthyroidism diagnosis, and it precedes any ophthalmopathy symptoms. The data derive from a study of T cells in Graves' hyperthyroidism and ophthalmopathy. Germline CDR1 LGHDT, CDR2 YNNKEL (reference sequence). The V and J ends lost 1 base and 4 bases respectively, with 12 bases between them. This CDR3 has 15 residues. Amplification of TCR beta CDR3 regions was performed using RNA transcripts as template. HTBI primers were the set used in a first-round RT-PCR of the TCR CDR3. Each CDR3 protein is one row after TCRdb ran MiXCR on the multiplex PCR reads. The table records 350,000 to 450,000 distinct CDR3 sequences, roughly 15% of them present only once. Study results and caveats: Clonotypes that were expanded in thyroid above 0.001 mostly appeared in blood too.

The chain carries TRBV3-1 and TRBJ2-3, with D possibly TRBD2 on 6 matching bases. The sample was blood. The receptor comes from a woman aged 25 to 45 with Graves' hyperthyroidism that later progressed to Graves' ophthalmopathy. DNA for the CDR3: TGTGCCAGCAGCCAAGTCGCTAGCGTCGCAGATACGCAGTATTTT. It yields the protein CASSQVASVADTQYF.